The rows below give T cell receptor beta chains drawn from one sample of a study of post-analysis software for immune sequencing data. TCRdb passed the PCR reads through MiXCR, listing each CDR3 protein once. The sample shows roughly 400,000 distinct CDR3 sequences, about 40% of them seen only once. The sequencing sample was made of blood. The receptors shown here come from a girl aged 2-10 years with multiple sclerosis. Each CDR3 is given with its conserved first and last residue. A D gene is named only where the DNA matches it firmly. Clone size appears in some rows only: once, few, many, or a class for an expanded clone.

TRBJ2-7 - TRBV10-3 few CAISALGVGRTYEQYF TGTGCCATCAGTGCTCTTGGTGTCGGTAGAACCTACGAGCAGTACTTC
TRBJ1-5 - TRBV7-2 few CASSDRGGRQPQHF TGTGCCAGCAGCGATAGGGGAGGGCGTCAGCCCCAGCATTTT
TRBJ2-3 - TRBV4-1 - CASSQDWRDTQYF TGCGCCAGCAGCCAAGATTGGCGAGATACGCAGTATTTT
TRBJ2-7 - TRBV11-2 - CASSARPFRSYEQYF TGTGCCAGCAGCGCGCGCCCATTCAGGTCCTACGAGCAGTACTTC
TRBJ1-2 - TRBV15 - CATSRDGNGYTF TGTGCCACCAGCAGAGACGGGAATGGCTACACCTTC
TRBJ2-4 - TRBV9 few CASSVRGSATEQYF TGTGCCAGCAGCGTACGCGGATCAGCTACAGAGCAGTACTTC
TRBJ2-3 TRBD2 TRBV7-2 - CASSPRGALGTDTQYF TGTGCCAGCAGCCCGCGGGGGGCGCTAGGAACAGATACGCAGTATTTT
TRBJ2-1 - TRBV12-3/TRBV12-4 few CASNPIGGTYNEQFF TGTGCCAGCAATCCAATCGGAGGGACCTACAATGAGCAGTTCTTC
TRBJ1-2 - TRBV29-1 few CSVVVSAGYTF TGCAGCGTTGTGGTGTCGGCCGGCTACACCTTC
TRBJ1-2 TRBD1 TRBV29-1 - CSVDRGYGYTF TGCAGCGTTGACAGGGGGTATGGCTACACCTTC
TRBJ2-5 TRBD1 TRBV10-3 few CAISESWTGETQYF TGTGCCATCAGTGAGTCGTGGACAGGGGAGACCCAGTACTTC
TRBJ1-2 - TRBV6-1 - CASRSPPDDGYTF TGTGCCAGCAGAAGCCCACCCGATGATGGCTACACCTTC
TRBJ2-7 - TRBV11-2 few CASSLEVGGEFYEQYF TGTGCCAGCAGCTTAGAGGTCGGGGGAGAATTCTACGAGCAGTACTTC
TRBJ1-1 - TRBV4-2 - CASSQAGQGSTEAFF TGTGCCAGCAGCCAAGCTGGGCAGGGGAGCACTGAAGCTTTCTTT
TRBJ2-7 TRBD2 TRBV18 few CASSRGLAGKPHEQYF TGCGCCAGCTCTCGCGGACTAGCGGGGAAACCCCACGAGCAGTACTTC
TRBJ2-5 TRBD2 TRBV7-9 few CASSRLGRTSGSQEQYF TGTGCCAGCAGCCGCCTGGGAAGGACTAGCGGGAGTCAGGAGCAGTACTTC
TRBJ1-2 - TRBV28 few CASSLEVGNYGYTF TGTGCCAGCAGTTTAGAGGTGGGAAACTATGGCTACACCTTC
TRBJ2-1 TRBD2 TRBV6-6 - CASSQGSGRRNNEQFF TGTGCCAGCAGTCAAGGAAGCGGGAGGAGGAACAATGAGCAGTTCTTC
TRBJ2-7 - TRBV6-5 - CASSYLTGSGSSYEQYF TGTGCCAGCAGTTATCTGACTGGCAGTGGGAGTTCCTACGAGCAGTACTTC
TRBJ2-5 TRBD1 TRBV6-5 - CASSTDRGRLETQYF TGTGCCAGCAGTACCGACAGGGGGCGATTAGAGACCCAGTACTTC
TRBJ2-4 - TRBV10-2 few CASSESWGGATKNIQYF TGCGCCAGCAGTGAGTCGTGGGGGGGCGCGACCAAAAACATTCAGTACTTC
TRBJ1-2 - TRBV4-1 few CASSLSYSRQVGAYGYTF TGCGCCAGCAGCCTCTCCTACTCCCGACAGGTGGGGGCCTATGGCTACACCTTC
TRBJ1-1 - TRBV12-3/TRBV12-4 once CASTGAGGTEAFF TGTGCCAGCACCGGGGCTGGGGGCACTGAAGCTTTCTTT
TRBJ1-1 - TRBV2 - CASSGGGSLNTEAFF TGTGCCAGCAGTGGAGGAGGGTCTTTAAACACTGAAGCTTTCTTT
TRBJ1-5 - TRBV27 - CASSLQGRMSNQPQHF TGTGCCAGCAGTTTACAGGGCCGAATGAGCAATCAGCCCCAGCATTTT
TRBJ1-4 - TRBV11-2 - CASGPRGDEKLFF TGTGCCAGCGGCCCCAGGGGCGATGAAAAACTGTTTTTT